Following are 12 T cell receptor beta chains from one sample sequenced in a study of yellow fever vaccine responses in identical twins. TCRdb used MiXCR to reprocess the RT-PCR reads, holding one entry per CDR3 protein. The sample has 2,000 to 3,000 distinct CDR3 sequences, 70% to 85% seen once. This specimen consisted of T cells from blood (PBMCs), unsorted or a sorted subset (not recorded which), obtained before or after yellow fever vaccination (not recorded which). The receptors were sampled from a woman between 18 and 30 years old who received the yellow fever vaccine.

This rearrangement joins TRBV28 to TRBJ2-1; 12 bases map to TRBD1. CDR1 MDHEN and CDR2 SYDVKM come from the germline V gene. This CDR3 has 16 amino acids. After removal of 4 bases from V and 6 bases from J, the junction contained 7 bases not matched to a gene. CDR3 nucleotides: TGTGCCAGCAGTTCCCCGGGGACAGGGGGCTCCAATGAGCAGTTCTTC. Translation gives CASSSPGTGGSNEQFF.

The V call is TRBV6-2 or TRBV6-3, the J call TRBJ2-7, with D tentatively TRBD2 (6 bases). This CDR3 comprises 16 residues. The V gene's germline CDR1 is MNHEY and CDR2 SVGEGT. Between the trimmed V and J ends, which lost 0 bases and 2 bases, there was a span of 14 bases. Here the CDR3 reads CASSYSTAGYPYEQYF. CDR3 sequence (DNA): TGTGCCAGCAGTTACTCCACCGCGGGATACCCCTACGAGCAGTACTTC.

The chain joins TRBV6-1 to TRBJ2-7; weak D call: TRBD1 (5 bases). V was trimmed by 2 bases and J by 0 bases, leaving 8 bases between them. In germline, CDR1 is MNHNS, CDR2 SASEGT. This CDR3 spans 14 amino acids. This chain's CDR3 is CASSERDSSYEQYF. In DNA form, the CDR3 reads TGTGCCAGCAGTGAAAGAGACAGCTCCTACGAGCAGTACTTC.

The V and J genes are TRBV2 and TRBJ2-7, with D perhaps TRBD2 (6 bases). This CDR3 contains 12 residues. The germline gives CDR1 SNHLY, CDR2 FYNNEI. V lost 10 bases and J lost 3, with 13 bases in between. The CDR3: CATQERVYEQYF. The CDR3 DNA reads TGTGCCACCCAGGAGCGGGTCTACGAGCAGTACTTC.

For this clonotype: Relative to the germline gene, one junction end is altered; a read error may explain this. CDR3 loop: CASSPPGGRKDTGELFF. The CDR3, as DNA: TGTGCCAGCAGCCCCCCAGGTGGGAGAAAGGACACCGGGGAGCTTTTTTTT. The chain carries TRBV7-6 and TRBJ2-2; D is tentatively TRBD1 or TRBD2 (5 bases each). The CDR3 sequence is 17 residues long. The germline CDR1 and CDR2 sequences are SGHVS and FNYEAQ.

This clonotype occurred once. The chain combines TRBV20-1 with TRBJ1-3; D unresolved. V lost 0 bases and J 2 bases, leaving 11 bases between the germline ends. This CDR3 spans 15 amino acids. Germline CDR1 is DFQATT and CDR2 is SNEGSKA (reference sequence). Written as DNA, the CDR3 is TGCAGTGCTAGAGACATAGACCGGCCTGGAAACACCATATATTTT. Its protein is CSARDIDRPGNTIYF.

This chain joins TRBV11-1 and TRBJ2-7, with 7 bases matching TRBD2. The CDR3 spans 14 residues. The trim removed 5 bases at V and 4 bases at J, leaving 8 bases unmatched. Germline loops: CDR1 SGHAT, CDR2 FQDESV (reference sequence). The CDR3 nucleotides are TGTGCCAGCAGCCCCGCTCGGGAGGCGTACGAGCAGTACTTC. As protein: CASSPAREAYEQYF.

The gene calls are TRBV11-1 and TRBJ1-6, with 7 bases that match TRBD1. The germline CDR1 and CDR2 sequences are SGHAT and FQDESV (reference sequence). The V gene end was trimmed by 6 bases and the J gene end by 10 bases; junction bases not matched to a gene: 9. The CDR3 runs to 14 residues. The CDR3 region has the DNA TGTGCCAGCAGAGCCGGGACAGTGGAATCACCCCTCCACTTT. Residues: CASRAGTVESPLHF. Complete variable domain (other parts from reference TRBV11-1 and TRBJ1-6): EAEVAQSPRYKITEKSQAVAFWCDPISGHATLYWYRQILGQGPELLVQFQDESVVDDSQLPKDRFSAERLKGVDSTLKIQPAELGDSAMYLCASRAGTVESPLHFGNGTRLTVT.

The genes are TRBV4-3 and TRBJ2-3; TRBD1 is a possible D gene (6 bases). The V gene's germline CDR1 is LGHNA and CDR2 YSLEER. The CDR3 is made up of 19 amino acids. The V and J ends lost 1 base and 8 bases respectively, with 28 bases between them. CDR3 sequence (DNA): TGCGCCAGCAGCCAAGGGTCGGCCCATACAGGGTTGGAGCAGGGTACGCAGTATTTT. Translation: CASSQGSAHTGLEQGTQYF.

This rearrangement joins TRBV5-6 to TRBJ2-1, with a tentative D call TRBD1 (6 bases). V lost 4 bases and J lost 6, with 17 bases in between. Germline-derived CDR1 and CDR2 are SGHDT and YYEEEE. The CDR3 loop spans 15 amino acids. CDR3 coding DNA: TGTGCCAGCAGCCTGGGACAACCACCAGGCAATGAGCAGTTCTTC. This translates into CASSLGQPPGNEQFF.

This clonotype appeared a few times. Germline and junction disagree at one end, which may indicate a read error. This chain links TRBV2 with TRBJ2-1, with D unclear. Germline loops: CDR1 SNHLY, CDR2 FYNNEI. The CDR3 has 14 residues. DNA for the CDR3: TGTGCCAGCAGCGAAGCGACTTCCTACAATGAGCAGTTCTTC. This encodes CASSEATSYNEQFF.

This rearrangement joins TRBV28 to TRBJ2-7, with a weak D call TRBD2 (6 bases). Germline V gene data show CDR1 as MDHEN and CDR2 as SYDVKM. V lost 2 bases to trimming and J lost 2 bases, with 13 bases between them. CDR3 size: 15 residues. The DNA for the CDR3 is TGTGCCAGCAGTTTACAGCGGGCGACCCCCTACGAGCAGTACTTC. Amino acids: CASSLQRATPYEQYF.